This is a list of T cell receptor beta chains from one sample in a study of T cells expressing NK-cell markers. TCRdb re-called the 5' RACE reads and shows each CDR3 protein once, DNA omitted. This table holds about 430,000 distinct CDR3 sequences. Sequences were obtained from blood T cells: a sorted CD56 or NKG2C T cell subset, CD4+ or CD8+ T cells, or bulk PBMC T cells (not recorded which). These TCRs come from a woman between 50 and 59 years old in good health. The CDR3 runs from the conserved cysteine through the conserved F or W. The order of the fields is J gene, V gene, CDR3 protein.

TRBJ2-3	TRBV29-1	CSVNFRGAADTQYF
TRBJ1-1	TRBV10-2	CASSVRLNTEAFF
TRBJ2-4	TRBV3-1	CASSPPSGGGEGNIQYF
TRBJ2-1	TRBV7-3	CASSPQPGNEQFF
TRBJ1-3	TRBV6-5	CASSLTRDSGNTIYF
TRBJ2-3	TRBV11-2	CASSREADTQYF
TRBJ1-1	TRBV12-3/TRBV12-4	CASSLGRERAFF
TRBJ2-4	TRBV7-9	CASSSVGGAKNIQYF
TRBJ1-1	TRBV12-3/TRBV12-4	CASSFDGETTEAFF
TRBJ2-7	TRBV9	CASSPGRLGEQYF
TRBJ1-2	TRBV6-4	CASSAEGGRGGYTF
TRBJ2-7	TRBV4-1	CASSQGELGQGAGEQYF
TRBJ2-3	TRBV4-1	CASSQGAGGPGDTQYF
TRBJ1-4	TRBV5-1	CASSSVEGRSEKLFF
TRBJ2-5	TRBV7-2	CASSLRPDLRRWETQYF
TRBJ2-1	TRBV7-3	CASSLDSRIYNEQFF
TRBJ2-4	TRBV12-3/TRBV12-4	CASSFGGIAKNIQYF
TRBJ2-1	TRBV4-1	CASSPLGRGYNEQFF
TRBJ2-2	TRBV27	CADLKGNLETGELFF
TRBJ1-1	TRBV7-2	CASRRNRNTEAFF
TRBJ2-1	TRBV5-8	CASSLLLTSGRTYNEQFF
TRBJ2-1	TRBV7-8	CASSLRPETRGNEQFF
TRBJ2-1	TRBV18	CASSPSRGAARIDEQFF
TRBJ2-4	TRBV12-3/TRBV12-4	CASSFKNIQYF
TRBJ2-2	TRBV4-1	CASRTNEPRTGTSGELFF
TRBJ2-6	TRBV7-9	CASRPGTGTGANVLTF
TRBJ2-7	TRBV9	CASSARGEGQQYF
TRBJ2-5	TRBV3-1	CASRVNTQETQYF
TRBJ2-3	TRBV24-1	CATSDLINTQYF
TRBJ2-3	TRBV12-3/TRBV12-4	CASSTDPPGANRPPDTQYF
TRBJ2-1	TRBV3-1	CASSQAGTVNNEQFF
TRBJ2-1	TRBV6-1	CASRDWDRGPRNEQFF
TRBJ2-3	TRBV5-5	CASSSRQLDGRDTQYF
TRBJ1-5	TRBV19	CASSNRQGAGNQPQHF
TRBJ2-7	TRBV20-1	CSAIFRWGQGSYEQYF
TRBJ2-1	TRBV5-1	CASSSDRGGNEQFF
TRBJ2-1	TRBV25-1	CASSAKTRDEQFF
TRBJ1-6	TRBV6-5	CASSFTGVSGGSPLHF
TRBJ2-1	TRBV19	CASTRRTGGLNEQFF
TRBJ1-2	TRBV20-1	CSARDRTRGYGYTF
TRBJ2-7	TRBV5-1	CASRASGTHEQYF
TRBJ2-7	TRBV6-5	CASRPRPSGIYEQYF
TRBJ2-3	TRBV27	CASSLVGLTSTDTQYF
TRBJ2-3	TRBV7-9	CASSSGLAGITDTQYF
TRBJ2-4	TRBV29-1	CSVGNRKNIQYF
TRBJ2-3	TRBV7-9	CASSLRGTSTDTQYF
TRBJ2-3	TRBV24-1	CATSDLHGTSPPYTDTQYF
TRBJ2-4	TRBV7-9	CASSLGRTGTRDIQYF
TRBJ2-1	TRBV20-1	CSARVPEPGGNEQFF
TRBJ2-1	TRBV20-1	CSARRGQGQGEQFF
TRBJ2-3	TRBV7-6	CASSSGTSGISTDTQYF
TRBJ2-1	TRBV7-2	CASSLKGTGTLSYNEQFF
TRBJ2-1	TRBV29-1	CSVPKVGLAYNEQFF
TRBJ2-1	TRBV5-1	CASSASLGGRRFDEQFF
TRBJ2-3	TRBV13	CASTRPDRGTQYF
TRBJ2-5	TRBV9	CASSVQAGDEETQYF
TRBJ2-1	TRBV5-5	CASSQARTGGNEQFF
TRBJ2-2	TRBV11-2	CASSLDPGTARMAGELFF
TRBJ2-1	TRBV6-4	CASSVGGPHRYNEQFF